Below, 9 T cell receptor beta chains from the same sample are listed, as sequenced in a study of blood T cells in healthy people across ages. The authors ran a second PCR of 7 to 11 cycles using a sample-barcoded 5' primer and a J-beta primer mix. MiXCR, run by TCRdb on the 5' RACE reads, gives a single entry per CDR3 protein. The repertoire holds around 1.5 million distinct CDR3 sequences, with around 59% as singletons. The sequencing sample was made of blood. Receptors were obtained from a man between 18 and 29 years old in good health.

There are a few counts of this clonotype. The chain uses TRBV20-1 and TRBJ2-3; 12 bases agree with TRBD2. J gave up 0 bases and V 0 bases, and 10 bases lay outside the gene matches. The CDR3 spans 19 residues. Germline V gene lookup returns CDR1 DFQATT and CDR2 SNEGSKA (reference sequence). The CDR3 DNA is TGCAGTGCTAGAGATCAGGCCAAGGGACTAGCGGGTAGCACAGATACGCAGTATTTT. It translates to CSARDQAKGLAGSTDTQYF.

This clonotype was detected a few times. This chain joins TRBV7-2 and TRBJ2-3, with 11 bases fitting TRBD1. Germline CDR1 SGHTA, CDR2 FQGNSA. The CDR3 runs 16 residues. Trimming cost V 2 bases and J 5 bases; bases outside gene matches: 6. The CDR3 coding sequence is TGTGCCAGCAGCTTATTCGGACAGGGGGCGCAAGATACGCAGTATTTT. Amino acid sequence: CASSLFGQGAQDTQYF.

Comments on this clonotype: A much larger clone differs by one base, so this may be a read error. The rearrangement joins TRBV28 to TRBJ1-6; TRBD1 matches 7 bases. The CDR3 extends over 13 amino acids. J lost 9 bases, V lost 8 bases, and 7 bases had no gene match. Germline V CDR1 and CDR2: MDHEN, SYDVKM. The CDR3 sequence is CASLGNRGSPLHF. The CDR3 DNA reads TGTGCCAGCCTCGGGAACAGGGGTTCACCCCTCCACTTT.

The chain combines TRBV7-2 with TRBJ2-1; 7 nucleotides line up with TRBD2. The CDR3 loop spans 15 amino acids. V was clipped by 5 bases and J by 6 bases; unmatched bases: 10. The germline gives CDR1 SGHTA, CDR2 FQGNSA. CDR3 sequence reads: CASSKAGLNINEQFF. The CDR3 nucleotides are TGTGCCAGCAGCAAAGCGGGACTCAATATCAATGAGCAGTTCTTC.

The J gene is TRBJ1-2, the V gene TRBV2, with a weak D call TRBD1 (5 bases). Trimming removed 3 bases at V and 2 bases at J, with 16 bases between. The CDR3 spans 16 residues. Germline assignment: CDR1 SNHLY and CDR2 FYNNEI. CDR3 protein: CASSDAAGPINYGYTF. The CDR3, as DNA: TGTGCCAGCAGTGATGCGGCAGGGCCGATAAACTATGGCTACACCTTC.

This rearrangement joins TRBV28 to TRBJ1-6; D not resolved. Trimming stripped 3 bases from V and 2 bases from J, with 8 bases between. In germline, CDR1 is MDHEN, CDR2 SYDVKM. This CDR3 has 15 amino acids. CDR3 bases: TGTGCCAGCAGTTTTCAAACAGCCTATAATTCACCCCTCCACTTT. Translated, it gives CASSFQTAYNSPLHF. The full variable domain, its missing parts supplied by reference TRBV28 and TRBJ1-6, is DVKVTQSSRYLVKRTGEKVFLECVQDMDHENMFWYRQDPGLGLRLIYFSYDVKMKEKGDIPEGYSVSREKKERFSLILESASTNQTSMYLCASSFQTAYNSPLHFGNGTRLTVT.

This clonotype showed up just a few times. V gene TRBV29-1 combines with J gene TRBJ2-2, with D perhaps matching TRBD1 or TRBD2 (5 bases each). Trimming stripped 3 bases from V and 4 bases from J, with 6 bases between. Germline V lookup: CDR1 SQVTM, CDR2 ANQGSEA. The CDR3 contains 12 residues. This CDR3 is CSVDGGTGELFF. For the CDR3, the DNA is TGCAGCGTTGATGGGGGCACCGGGGAGCTGTTTTTT.

The rearrangement links TRBV7-2 to TRBJ1-2; D is uncertain. This CDR3 is built from 14 residues. Trimming took off 1 base at V and 4 bases at J, with 10 bases between the two ends. In germline, CDR1 is SGHTA, CDR2 FQGNSA. CDR3 DNA sequence: TGTGCCAGCAGCTTAGATAGGGAAGTCTATGGCTACACCTTC. Protein: CASSLDREVYGYTF.

This sequence joins TRBV29-1 and TRBJ1-1, with D possibly being TRBD1 (5 bases). Germline V lookup: CDR1 SQVTM, CDR2 ANQGSEA. The CDR3 runs to 14 residues. V lost 5 bases and J lost 3, with 16 bases in between. CDR3 coding DNA: TGCAGCGTTCAAGTGGGGGGTCGGGACACTGAAGCTTTCTTT. Translated: CSVQVGGRDTEAFF.